One sample yielded the 5 T cell receptor beta chains listed below, sequenced in a study of CXCR3-negative and CXCR3-positive naive CD8 T cells. Points from the study as a whole: Naive cells positive for CXCR3 carried more hydrophobic TRB CDR3s than CXCR3-negative ones.

Preparation of TRB cDNA libraries relied on 5' RACE carrying UMI labels. From its re-call of the 5' RACE reads, TCRdb lists each CDR3 protein once, without DNA. The sample has tens of thousands of distinct CDR3 sequences. No antigen has been identified for these receptors. The sequenced sample consisted of naive CXCR3+ CD8+ T cells from blood. Subset: CD45RO-CCR7+CD27+CD95- naive CD8+ T cells expressing CXCR3 (TNR3+). These receptor sequences come from a human donor in good health. Some clones in this sample may be carry-over from other donors' samples.

The chain's CDR3 is CASSQEGRGVDTQYF. The V call is TRBV4-3, the J call TRBJ2-3; TCRdb's D gene call, TRBD1, goes unchecked for lack of DNA. CDR1 is LGHNA, CDR2 YSLEER, per germline. The CDR3 contains 15 residues.

The rearrangement uses TRBV5-4 and TRBJ2-7. The CDR3 covers 13 residues. Germline V gives CDR1 SGHNT, CDR2 YYREEE (reference sequence). CDR3 region: CASSLDGAYEQYF. Together with reference TRBV5-4 and TRBJ2-7, the CDR3 gives the full variable domain: ETGVTQSPTHLIKTRGQQVTLRCSSQSGHNTVSWYQQALGQGPQFIFQYYREEENGRGNFPPRFSGLQFPNYSSELNVNALELDDSALYLCASSLDGAYEQYFGPGTRLTVT.

This sequence joins TRBV6-2 or TRBV6-3 and TRBJ2-7; the D call from TCRdb, TRBD1, cannot be confirmed without DNA. CDR1 and CDR2 (germline): MNHEY, SVGEGT. The CDR3 covers 13 residues. This chain's CDR3 is CASGQGETYEQYF.

The J gene is TRBJ1-2, the V gene TRBV9; the TRBD1 assignment by TCRdb is unverifiable without DNA. Germline V gene data show CDR1 as SGDLS and CDR2 as YYNGEE. This CDR3 spans 14 amino acids. The CDR3 protein is CASSEDSSNYGYTF.

CDR3 amino acids: CASSYSRVHEQFF. The rearrangement links TRBV6-2 or TRBV6-3 to TRBJ2-1; the D call of TRBD1 rests on TCRdb alone, since no DNA is present to check it. This CDR3 is built from 13 residues. Germline V gene data show CDR1 as MNHEY and CDR2 as SVGEGT.